These 7 T cell receptor beta chains were all obtained from the same sample, sequenced in a study of radiotherapy plus CTLA-4 blockade in lung cancer. This table comes from immunoSEQ multiplex PCR, and its TCRdb copy is limited to in-frame clones, with some not included. The table lists roughly 90,000 clones, 60% to 80% of them singletons. This specimen was peripheral blood, taken from a patient treated with radiotherapy plus ipilimumab. The receptors stem from a human donor with non-small cell lung cancer that progressed on radiotherapy plus ipilimumab.

This clone occurred a few times. The J gene is TRBJ1-1, the V gene TRBV19, with D uncertain. Per the germline V gene, CDR1 is LNHDA and CDR2 is SQIVND (reference sequence). V gave up 4 bases and J gave up 4 bases, with 10 bases separating them. The CDR3 sequence is 13 residues long. The CDR3 sequence: CASSTKRGTEAFF. The CDR3 nucleotides are TGTGCCAGTAGTACGAAACGGGGCACTGAAGCTTTCTTT.

V is TRBV4-1 and J is TRBJ1-1; D unresolved. The CDR3 runs 18 residues. CDR1 is MGHRA and CDR2 is YSYEKL in the germline V gene. Trimming removed 0 bases from V and 0 bases from J, with 17 bases in between. The CDR3, as DNA: TGCGCCAGCAGCCAAGATCCCGGGCCGGGCAGGATGAACACTGAAGCTTTCTTT. This encodes CASSQDPGPGRMNTEAFF.

The J gene is TRBJ1-2, the V gene TRBV9; tentatively, D is TRBD1 (5 bases). The germline V gene encodes CDR1 SGDLS and CDR2 YYNGEE. Trimming left V 3 bases short and J 7 bases short, with 16 bases between. CDR3 length equals 14 residues. The CDR3 here is CASSAPGFYGGYTF. The DNA of the CDR3 is TGTGCCAGCAGCGCTCCAGGGTTTTACGGTGGCTACACCTTC.

The CDR3: CASSVEPGTGLNTEAFF. CDR3 sequence (DNA): TGTGCCAGCAGCGTAGAACCCGGGACAGGGCTGAACACTGAAGCTTTCTTT. V and J are TRBV9 and TRBJ1-1; TRBD1 aligns across 9 bases. V dropped 0 bases and J dropped 0; count of bases not matched to a gene: 6. This CDR3 spans 17 amino acids. The V gene's germline CDR1 is SGDLS and CDR2 YYNGEE.

The chain couples TRBV7-3 to TRBJ1-1; no reliable D call. The CDR3 loop spans 13 amino acids. V was shortened by 3 bases and J by 1 base, with 6 bases between the two germline ends. Looked up from germline, CDR1 is SGHTA and CDR2 is FQGTGA. The CDR3 sequence is CASSFGTNTEAFF. As DNA, the CDR3 is TGTGCCAGCAGCTTTGGAACGAACACTGAAGCTTTCTTT.

The rearrangement joins TRBV4-3 to TRBJ1-1, with D hard to call. The V gene's germline CDR1 is LGHNA and CDR2 YSLEER. With 3 bases removed from V and 3 bases from J, the gap between germline ends came to 11 bases. The CDR3 length is 14 residues. CDR3 amino acids: CASSQSGSYTEAFF. The CDR3 nucleotides are TGCGCCAGCAGCCAGAGTGGGTCGTACACTGAAGCTTTCTTT.

The genes are TRBV9 and TRBJ2-5; unclear D gene. Trimming cost V 2 bases and J 5 bases, with 13 bases left between them. The CDR3 spans 14 residues. CDR1 is SGDLS and CDR2 is YYNGEE in the germline V gene. The CDR3 DNA follows: TGTGCCAGCAGCGTCGTCGCGGCCGGGGAGACCCAGTACTTC. This translates into CASSVVAAGETQYF.